This T cell receptor beta chain was identified in a study of cytotoxic CD8 clonotypes in ibrutinib-treated CLL. As for the study in general: Among responders, around 25 were partial and 2 complete; after median approximately 68 months, around 15 stayed remitted and roughly twelve progressed. Productive templates averaged approximately 260,000 per sample, and productive rearrangements around 92,000. General study findings and limits: Sample timing was unmatched between remission and later-progressing patients; lymph nodes unstudied.

The CDR3 sequence is 15 residues long. The V gene's germline CDR1 is SGHNT and CDR2 YENEEA. Trimming at V came to 4 bases and at J to 6 bases, leaving 8 bases not matched to a gene. Clones were sequenced by immunoSEQ multiplex PCR, and TCRdb holds only the in-frame ones, with some missing. The data contain fewer than 400,000 clones, 60% to 80% of them seen just once; the ten biggest clones take up around 6.6%. About this clone itself: What it recognizes is unknown.

This clonotype was sampled from a human donor with chronic lymphocytic leukemia. The source was PBMCs, collected after 36 months of ibrutinib treatment. V and J are TRBV11-3 and TRBJ2-1, with TRBD2 matching 8 bases. CDR3 in DNA: TGTGCCAGCAGCTATTCCGGGACTAGGGGCAATGAGCAGTTCTTC. It is translated as CASSYSGTRGNEQFF.